Listed here are 17 T cell receptor beta chains from one sample, sequenced in a study of regulatory T cells in long-lasting Graves disease. With iRepertoire HTBI primers and Arm-PCR of CDR3 regions, TCR beta libraries were built. TCRdb processed the multiplex PCR reads anew with MiXCR; each CDR3 protein has one entry. Of roughly 500,000 distinct CDR3 sequences listed, 14% are singletons. Described time point: newly diagnosed GD, antithyroid drugs for less than 3 months. The TCR library was made from RNA extracted from PBMCs. In addition, the sample was reused for a study of T cells in Graves' hyperthyroidism and ophthalmopathy.

The sequencing here drew on peripheral blood mononuclear cells (PBMCs), taken at new diagnosis, from a patient treated with antithyroid drugs. The receptors derive from a woman between 50 and 59 years old with Graves disease.

This clonotype occurred many times. This chain connects TRBV7-8 to TRBJ2-1, with 8 bases identical to TRBD1. The CDR3 consists of 16 residues. In germline, CDR1 is SGHVS, CDR2 FQNEAQ. Unmatched junction bases numbered 8, after V lost 2 bases and J lost 5 bases. The CDR3 protein is CASSLFSGQVDNEQFF. Here the CDR3 DNA reads TGTGCCAGCAGCTTATTCTCGGGACAGGTCGACAATGAGCAGTTCTTC.

This clonotype was detected many times. The V and J genes are TRBV27 and TRBJ2-7; 7 nucleotides agree with TRBD1. Losses at the gene ends were 4 bases for V and 1 base for J; bases not matched to a gene: 4. Looked up from germline, CDR1 is MNHEY and CDR2 is SMNVEV (reference sequence). This CDR3 has 14 residues. The CDR3, as DNA: TGTGCCAGCAGTTCCCCGGGACAGTCCTACGAGCAGTACTTC. As protein: CASSSPGQSYEQYF.

This clonotype was seen many times. V gene TRBV13 combines with J gene TRBJ2-3, with 7 bases that match TRBD2. There are 16 residues in the CDR3. V shed 5 bases and J 2 bases; nucleotides not matched to a gene: 10. Germline CDR1 reads PRHDT; CDR2 reads FYEKMQ (reference sequence). The CDR3 loop is CASSLKAGTNTDTQYF. CDR3 nucleotides: TGTGCCAGCAGCCTAAAAGCCGGGACTAACACAGATACGCAGTATTTT.

This clonotype came up many times. The J gene is TRBJ2-5, the V gene TRBV20-1, with D perhaps matching TRBD2 (5 bases). Deletions cut 3 bases from V and 5 bases from J, with 13 bases between. The CDR3 runs 13 residues. Germline CDR1 DFQATT, CDR2 SNEGSKA (reference sequence). DNA of the CDR3: TGCAGTGCTAGTCGGGTAGCGCGGGAGACCCAGTACTTC. Translated: CSASRVARETQYF.

This clonotype showed up just once. One base away lies a much larger clone, so this may be a sequencing read error. The chain couples TRBV11-1 to TRBJ2-4, with 9 bases matching TRBD2. CDR1 is SGHAT, CDR2 FQDESV, per germline (reference sequence). Unmatched junction bases numbered 21, after V lost 5 bases and J lost 13 bases. The CDR3 is 17 residues long. DNA for the CDR3: TGTGCCAGCAGCCTCAAAGGACTAGCGACCTCCTACAATGAGCAGTACTTC. It codes for CASSLKGLATSYNEQYF.

This clonotype showed up many times. V is TRBV5-4 and J is TRBJ2-1; 7 bases are a match to TRBD2. J lost 0 bases, V lost 4 bases, and 7 bases had no gene match. From germline, CDR1 is SGHNT and CDR2 YYREEE (reference sequence). The CDR3 spans 16 residues. The CDR3 loop is CASSSPSGDSYNEQFF. The CDR3 nucleotides are TGTGCCAGCAGCAGTCCTAGCGGAGACTCCTACAATGAGCAGTTCTTC.

CDR3 DNA: TGTGCCAGCAGCTTATCGACTAGCGGGAGGCCGAATGAGCAGTTCTTC. This encodes CASSLSTSGRPNEQFF. V and J are TRBV7-8 and TRBJ2-1; TRBD2 agrees at 13 bases. Germline loops: CDR1 SGHVS, CDR2 FQNEAQ. Trimming cost V 2 bases and J 7 bases; bases outside gene matches: 5. This CDR3 spans 16 amino acids.

This clonotype was counted a few times. The genes are TRBV6-1 and TRBJ2-3, with 15 bases fitting TRBD2. The CDR3 length is 20 residues. V was pared by 6 bases and J by 3 bases, with 16 bases of the junction left unmatched. CDR1 is MNHNS, CDR2 SASEGT, per germline. CDR3 loop: CASRSASPGLAGGITDTQYF. CDR3 bases: TGTGCCAGCAGGTCAGCGAGCCCGGGACTAGCGGGAGGAATAACAGATACGCAGTATTTT.

Concerning this clonotype itself: A much larger clone sits a single nucleotide away, making a read error possible. This chain connects TRBV5-1 to TRBJ2-1; maybe TRBD1 (6 bases). CDR1 SGHRS and CDR2 YFSETQ come from the germline V gene. This CDR3 has 16 amino acids. DNA of the CDR3: TGCGCCAGCAGCTTGGTGGCAGGGGCCTCCTACAATGAGCAGCTCTTC. Protein: CASSLVAGASYNEQLF. Complete variable domain (other parts from reference TRBV5-1 and TRBJ2-1): KAGVTQTPRYLIKTRGQQVTLSCSPISGHRSVSWYQQTPGQGLQFLFEYFSETQRNKGNFPGRFSGRQFSNSRSEMNVSTLELGDSALYLCASSLVAGASYNEQLFGPGTRLTVL.

The V call is TRBV20-1, the J call TRBJ2-5; 12 bases fit TRBD1. Germline V gene lookup returns CDR1 DFQATT and CDR2 SNEGSKA (reference sequence). The CDR3 has 18 residues. The V segment lost 2 bases and the J segment 1 base; nucleotides outside the gene matches: 11. The CDR3, as DNA: TGCAGTGCTAGATCGGGACAGGGGGCGATGGCCTTCCAAGAGACCCAGTACTTC. Protein sequence: CSARSGQGAMAFQETQYF.

This clonotype was counted many times. The V and J genes are TRBV10-3 and TRBJ1-1, with 7 bases matching TRBD1. In germline, CDR1 is ENHRY, CDR2 SYGVKD. With 8 bases clipped from V and 3 bases from J, the junction kept 21 bases outside the gene matches. This CDR3 is 18 amino acids long. The CDR3, as DNA: TGTGCCATCTCCTTTCGGGTAAAGGGGGCCGCGGTGGACACTGAAGCTTTCTTT. Its translation is CAISFRVKGAAVDTEAFF.

There are many counts of this clonotype. V usage is TRBV11-2 and J usage is TRBJ2-2; D is ambiguous. The germline V gene encodes CDR1 SGHAT and CDR2 FQNNGV. CDR3 size: 13 residues. V was trimmed by 3 bases and J by 4 bases, leaving 6 bases between them. The CDR3 region has the DNA TGTGCCAGCAGCTTCGGGCTCACCGGGGAGCTGTTTTTT. Amino acid sequence: CASSFGLTGELFF.

The chain employs TRBV20-1 and TRBJ2-4; 9 nucleotides line up with TRBD2. Germline V CDR1 and CDR2: DFQATT, SNEGSKA (reference sequence). Losses at the gene ends were 3 bases for V and 3 bases for J; bases not matched to a gene: 3. The CDR3 runs to 14 residues. The CDR3 nucleotides read TGCAGTGCTAGTCCTAGCGGGGTCAAAAACATTCAGTACTTC. This codes for CSASPSGVKNIQYF.

This clonotype was observed many times. DNA of the CDR3: TGCGCCAGCAGCCAGGGGACAGCCGAGACCCAGTACTTC. This gives the protein CASSQGTAETQYF. The chain joins TRBV4-1 to TRBJ2-5, with 7 positions matching TRBD1. CDR1 is MGHRA, CDR2 YSYEKL, per germline. CDR3 length equals 13 residues. J gave up 5 bases and V 3 bases, and 3 bases lay outside the gene matches.

The chain carries TRBV2 and TRBJ2-3; 8 bases are a match to TRBD2. CDR1 and CDR2 (germline): SNHLY, FYNNEI. This CDR3 has 16 residues. V dropped 5 bases and J dropped 5; count of bases not matched to a gene: 12. The CDR3, as DNA: TGTGCCAGCAGTACCCAGGGGCCAGCGGGAGTAGATACGCAGTATTTT. It is translated as CASSTQGPAGVDTQYF.

Note on this clonotype: This may be a read error, as it is one base from a much larger clone. The chain has TRBV5-1 and TRBJ1-5; D is ambiguous. The CDR3 is made up of 17 amino acids. Germline V gene data show CDR1 as SGHRS and CDR2 as YFSETQ. CDR3 nucleotide sequence: TGCGCCAGCAGCTTGGTATTGTCTGAAGTTAGCAATCAGCCCCGGCATTTT. Encoded protein: CASSLVLSEVSNQPRHF. The whole variable domain, remainder taken from reference TRBV5-1 and TRBJ1-5, is KAGVTQTPRYLIKTRGQQVTLSCSPISGHRSVSWYQQTPGQGLQFLFEYFSETQRNKGNFPGRFSGRQFSNSRSEMNVSTLELGDSALYLCASSLVLSEVSNQPRHFGDGTRLSIL.

This clonotype occurred many times. The chain carries TRBV7-9 and TRBJ2-2, with TRBD2 identical over 9 bases. Germline values: CDR1 SEHNR, CDR2 FQNEAQ (reference sequence). This CDR3 is 13 amino acids long. V lost 5 bases to trimming and J lost 6 bases; unmatched junction nucleotides: 1. The CDR3 bases are TGTGCCAGCAGCCGACTAGCGGCCGGGGAGCTGTTTTTT. Protein sequence: CASSRLAAGELFF.